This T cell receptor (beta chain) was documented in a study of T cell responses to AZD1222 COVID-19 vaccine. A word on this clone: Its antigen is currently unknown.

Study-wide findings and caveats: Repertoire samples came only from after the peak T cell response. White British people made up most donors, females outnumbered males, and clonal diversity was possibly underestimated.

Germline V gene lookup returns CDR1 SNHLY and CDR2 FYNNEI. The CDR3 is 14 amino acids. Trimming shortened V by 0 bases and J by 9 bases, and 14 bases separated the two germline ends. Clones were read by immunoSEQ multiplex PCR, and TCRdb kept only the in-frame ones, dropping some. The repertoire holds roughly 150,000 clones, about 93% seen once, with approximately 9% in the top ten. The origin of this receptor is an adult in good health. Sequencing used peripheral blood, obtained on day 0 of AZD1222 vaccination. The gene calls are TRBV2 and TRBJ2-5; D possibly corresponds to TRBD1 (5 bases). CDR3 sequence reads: CASSEAQVRRPQYF. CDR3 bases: TGTGCCAGCAGTGAAGCACAGGTCCGAAGGCCCCAGTACTTC.